This T cell receptor (beta chain) emerged from a study of blood T cell repertoires in COVID-19. Study-level information: Sources were T cells, B-cell-depleted T cells, or PBMCs; the material itself was cDNA or gDNA.

Assay: immunoSEQ multiplex PCR; the TCRdb copy retains only in-frame clones and omits some. Here the sample spans about 160,000 clones, 79% being singletons. V shed 3 bases, J shed 2 bases, and the junction held 2 bases outside the gene matches. This CDR3 is built from 14 residues. The germline V gene has CDR1 LNHDA and CDR2 SQIVND (reference sequence). Those enrolled in Seattle joined during active infection and were followed longitudinally afterward. The receptor was isolated from an older woman with COVID-19, enrolled during active disease. The chain joins TRBV19 to TRBJ1-2; 8 bases map to TRBD1. Sequenced: peripheral blood. The CDR3 is CASSIRQGNYGYTF. Written as DNA, the CDR3 is TGTGCCAGTAGTATCCGACAGGGGAACTATGGCTACACCTTC.